This paragraph covers one T cell receptor beta chain sequence. The CDR3 is 15 residues long. The V gene lost 6 bases and the J gene lost 1 base, with 12 bases spanning the gap. CDR1 and CDR2 from the germline V gene are MGHDK and SYGVNS. The data are from a study of blood T cell repertoires in COVID-19. The assay was immunoSEQ multiplex PCR, and TCRdb's table has in-frame clones only and misses some. The sample has 300,000 to 450,000 clones, roughly 86% seen once. V is TRBV25-1 and J is TRBJ2-2; tentatively, D is TRBD2 (6 bases). Sequencing was done on a sample of PBMCs or T cells enriched from blood (not recorded which). The receptor was derived from a woman aged 25 to 39 who had been exposed to COVID-19. The CDR3 DNA follows: TGTGCCAGCAGGGACGAGACTAGGAACACCGGGGAGCTGTTTTTT. This translates into CASRDETRNTGELFF.